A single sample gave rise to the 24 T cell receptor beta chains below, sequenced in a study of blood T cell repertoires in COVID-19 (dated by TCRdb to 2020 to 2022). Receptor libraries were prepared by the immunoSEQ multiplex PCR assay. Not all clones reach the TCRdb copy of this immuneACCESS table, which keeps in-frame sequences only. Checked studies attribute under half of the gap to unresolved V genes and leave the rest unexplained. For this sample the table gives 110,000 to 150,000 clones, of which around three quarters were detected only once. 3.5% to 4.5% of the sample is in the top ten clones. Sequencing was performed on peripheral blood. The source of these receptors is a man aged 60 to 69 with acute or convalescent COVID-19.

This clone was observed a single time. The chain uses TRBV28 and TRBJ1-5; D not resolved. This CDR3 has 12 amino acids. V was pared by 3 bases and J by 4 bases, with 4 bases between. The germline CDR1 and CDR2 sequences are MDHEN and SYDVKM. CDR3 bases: TGTGCCAGCAGTTTCCTAAATCAGCCCCAGCATTTT. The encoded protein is CASSFLNQPQHF.

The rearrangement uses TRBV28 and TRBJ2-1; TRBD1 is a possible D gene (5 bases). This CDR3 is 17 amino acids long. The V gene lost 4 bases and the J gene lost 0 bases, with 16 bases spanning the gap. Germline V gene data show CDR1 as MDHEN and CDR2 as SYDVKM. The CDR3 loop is CASSSEPTESSYNEQFF. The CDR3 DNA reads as TGTGCCAGCAGTTCGGAACCGACAGAAAGCTCCTACAATGAGCAGTTCTTC.

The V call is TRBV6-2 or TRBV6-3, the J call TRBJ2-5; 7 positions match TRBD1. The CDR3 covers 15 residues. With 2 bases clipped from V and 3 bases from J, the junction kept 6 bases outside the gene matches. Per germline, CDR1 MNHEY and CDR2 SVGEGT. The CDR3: CASSYPTGREETQYF. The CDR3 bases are TGTGCCAGCAGTTACCCGACAGGGAGAGAAGAGACCCAGTACTTC.

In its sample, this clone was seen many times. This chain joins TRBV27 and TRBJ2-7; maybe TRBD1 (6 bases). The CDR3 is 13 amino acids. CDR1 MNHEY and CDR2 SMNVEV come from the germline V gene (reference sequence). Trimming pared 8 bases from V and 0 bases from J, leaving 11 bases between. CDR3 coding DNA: TGTGCCAGCGGGGACACGAACTCCTACGAGCAGTACTTC. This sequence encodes CASGDTNSYEQYF.

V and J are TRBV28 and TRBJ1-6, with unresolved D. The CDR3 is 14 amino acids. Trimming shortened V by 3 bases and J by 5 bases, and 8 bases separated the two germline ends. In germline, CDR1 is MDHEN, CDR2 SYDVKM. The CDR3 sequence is CASSLRWDNSPLHF. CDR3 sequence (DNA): TGTGCCAGCAGTTTGCGGTGGGATAATTCACCCCTCCACTTT. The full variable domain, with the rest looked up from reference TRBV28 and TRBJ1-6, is DVKVTQSSRYLVKRTGEKVFLECVQDMDHENMFWYRQDPGLGLRLIYFSYDVKMKEKGDIPEGYSVSREKKERFSLILESASTNQTSMYLCASSLRWDNSPLHFGNGTRLTVT.

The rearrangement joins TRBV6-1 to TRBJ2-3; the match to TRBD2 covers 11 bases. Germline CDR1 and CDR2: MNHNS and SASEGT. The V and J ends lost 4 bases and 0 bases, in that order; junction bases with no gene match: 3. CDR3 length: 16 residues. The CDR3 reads CASSAGLAASTDTQYF. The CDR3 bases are TGTGCCAGCAGTGCGGGACTAGCGGCCAGCACAGATACGCAGTATTTT.

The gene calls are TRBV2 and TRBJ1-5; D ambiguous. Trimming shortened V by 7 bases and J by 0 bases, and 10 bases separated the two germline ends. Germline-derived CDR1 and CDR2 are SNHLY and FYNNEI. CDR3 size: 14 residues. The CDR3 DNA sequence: TGTGCCAGCAATCAGGCTTATAGCAATCAGCCCCAGCATTTT. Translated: CASNQAYSNQPQHF.

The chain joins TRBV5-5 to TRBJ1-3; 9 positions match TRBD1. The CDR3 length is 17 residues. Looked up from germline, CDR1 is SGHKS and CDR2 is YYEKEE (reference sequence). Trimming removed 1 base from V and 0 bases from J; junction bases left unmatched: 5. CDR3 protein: CASSLTGTGYSGNTIYF. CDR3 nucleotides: TGTGCCAGCAGCTTGACCGGGACAGGGTACTCTGGAAACACCATATATTTT.

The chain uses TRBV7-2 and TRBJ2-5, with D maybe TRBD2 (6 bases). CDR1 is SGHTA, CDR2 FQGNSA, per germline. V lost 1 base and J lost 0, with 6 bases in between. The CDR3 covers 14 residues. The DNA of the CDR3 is TGTGCCAGCAGCTTAGGCGGGAACCAAGAGACCCAGTACTTC. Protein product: CASSLGGNQETQYF. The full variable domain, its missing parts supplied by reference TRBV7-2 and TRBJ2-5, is GAGVSQSPSNKVTEKGKDVELRCDPISGHTALYWYRQSLGQGLEFLIYFQGNSAPDKSGLPSDRFSAERTGGSVSTLTIQRTQQEDSAVYLCASSLGGNQETQYFGPGTRLLVL.

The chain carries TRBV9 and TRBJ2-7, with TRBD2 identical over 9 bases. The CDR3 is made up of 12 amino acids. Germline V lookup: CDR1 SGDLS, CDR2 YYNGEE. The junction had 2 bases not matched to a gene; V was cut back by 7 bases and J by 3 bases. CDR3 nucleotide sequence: TGTGCCAGCGGGACTAGCCGCTACGAGCAGTACTTC. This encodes CASGTSRYEQYF.

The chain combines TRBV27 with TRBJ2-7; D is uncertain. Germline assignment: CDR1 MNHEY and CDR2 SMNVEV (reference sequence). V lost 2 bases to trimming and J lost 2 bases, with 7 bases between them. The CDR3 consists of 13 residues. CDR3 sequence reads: CASSLAQTYEQYF. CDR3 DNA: TGTGCCAGCAGTTTAGCACAGACCTACGAGCAGTACTTC.

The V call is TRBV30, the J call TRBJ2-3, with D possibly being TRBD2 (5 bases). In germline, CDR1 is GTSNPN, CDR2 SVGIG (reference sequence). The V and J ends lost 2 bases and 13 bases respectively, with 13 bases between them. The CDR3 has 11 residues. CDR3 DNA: TGTGCCTGGAGTCTTAGCGAATCAAAGTATTTT. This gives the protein CAWSLSESKYF.

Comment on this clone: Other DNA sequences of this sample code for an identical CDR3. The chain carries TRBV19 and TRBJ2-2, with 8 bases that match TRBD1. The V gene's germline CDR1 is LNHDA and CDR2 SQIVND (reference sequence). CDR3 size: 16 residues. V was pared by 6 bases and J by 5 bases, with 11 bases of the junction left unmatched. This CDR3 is CASSRGQGAGTGELFF. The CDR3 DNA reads TGTGCCAGTAGCCGAGGGCAGGGGGCAGGTACCGGGGAGCTGTTTTTT.

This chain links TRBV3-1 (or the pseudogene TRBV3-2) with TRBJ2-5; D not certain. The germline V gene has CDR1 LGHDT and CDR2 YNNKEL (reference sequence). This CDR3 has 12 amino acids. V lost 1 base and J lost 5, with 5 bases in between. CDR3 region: CASSQVSETQYF. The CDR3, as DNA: TGTGCCAGCAGCCAAGTCAGTGAGACCCAGTACTTC.

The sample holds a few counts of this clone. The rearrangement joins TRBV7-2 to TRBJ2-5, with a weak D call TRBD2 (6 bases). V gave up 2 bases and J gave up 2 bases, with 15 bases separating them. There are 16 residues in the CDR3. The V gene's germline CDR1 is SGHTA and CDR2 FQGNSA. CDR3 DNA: TGTGCCAGCAGCTTAACCGGGGGAACCGCTCAAGAGACCCAGTACTTC. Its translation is CASSLTGGTAQETQYF.

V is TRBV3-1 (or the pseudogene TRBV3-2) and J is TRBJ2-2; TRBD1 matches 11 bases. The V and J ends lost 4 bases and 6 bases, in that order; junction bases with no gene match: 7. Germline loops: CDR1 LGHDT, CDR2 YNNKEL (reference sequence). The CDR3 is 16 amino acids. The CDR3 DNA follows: TGTGCCAGCAGCCCCTCTCGGACAGGGGGCCCCGGGGAGCTGTTTTTT. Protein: CASSPSRTGGPGELFF.

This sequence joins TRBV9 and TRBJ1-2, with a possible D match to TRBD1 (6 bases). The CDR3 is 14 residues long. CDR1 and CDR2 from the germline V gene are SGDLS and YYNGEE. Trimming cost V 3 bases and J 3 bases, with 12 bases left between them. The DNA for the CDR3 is TGTGCCAGCAGCGGATACAGGGATGACTATGGCTACACCTTC. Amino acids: CASSGYRDDYGYTF.

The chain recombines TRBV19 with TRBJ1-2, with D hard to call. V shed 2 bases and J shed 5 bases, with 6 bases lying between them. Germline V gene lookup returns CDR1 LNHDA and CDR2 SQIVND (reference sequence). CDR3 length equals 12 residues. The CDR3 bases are TGTGCCAGTAGTATATCAGTGTATGGCTACACCTTC. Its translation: CASSISVYGYTF.

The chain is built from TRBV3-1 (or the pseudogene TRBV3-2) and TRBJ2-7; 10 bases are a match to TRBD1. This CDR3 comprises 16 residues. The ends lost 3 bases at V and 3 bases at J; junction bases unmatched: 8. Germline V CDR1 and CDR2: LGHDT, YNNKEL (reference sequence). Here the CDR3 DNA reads TGTGCCAGCAGCCACCCCCGGGACAGGGGATACTACGAGCAGTACTTC. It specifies CASSHPRDRGYYEQYF.

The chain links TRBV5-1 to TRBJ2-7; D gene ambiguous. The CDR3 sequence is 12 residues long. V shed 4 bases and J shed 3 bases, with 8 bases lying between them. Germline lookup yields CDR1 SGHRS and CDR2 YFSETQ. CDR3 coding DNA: TGCGCCAGCAGCCCAACGGGCTACGAGCAGTACTTC. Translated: CASSPTGYEQYF. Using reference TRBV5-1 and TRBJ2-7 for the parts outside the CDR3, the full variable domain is KAGVTQTPRYLIKTRGQQVTLSCSPISGHRSVSWYQQTPGQGLQFLFEYFSETQRNKGNFPGRFSGRQFSNSRSEMNVSTLELGDSALYLCASSPTGYEQYFGPGTRLTVT.

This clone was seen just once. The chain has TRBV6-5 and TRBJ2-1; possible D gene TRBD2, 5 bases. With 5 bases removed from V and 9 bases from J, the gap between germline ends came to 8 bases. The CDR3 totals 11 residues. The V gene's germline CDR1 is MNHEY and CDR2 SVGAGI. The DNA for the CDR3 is TGTGCCAGCAGTCAGCGGTCTGAGCAGTTCTTC. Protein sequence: CASSQRSEQFF.

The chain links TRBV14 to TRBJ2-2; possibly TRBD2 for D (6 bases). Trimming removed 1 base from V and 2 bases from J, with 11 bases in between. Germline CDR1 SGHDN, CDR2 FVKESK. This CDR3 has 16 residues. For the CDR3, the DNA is TGTGCCAGCAGCCAAGTTCGGGGGTTTAACACCGGGGAGCTGTTTTTT. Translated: CASSQVRGFNTGELFF.

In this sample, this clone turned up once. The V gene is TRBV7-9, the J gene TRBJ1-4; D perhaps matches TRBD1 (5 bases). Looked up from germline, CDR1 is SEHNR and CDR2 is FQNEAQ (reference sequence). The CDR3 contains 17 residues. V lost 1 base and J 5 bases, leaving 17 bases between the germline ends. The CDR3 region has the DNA TGTGCCAGCAGCTTAGGTCGGGTGACAGTGCGGAATGAAAAACTGTTTTTT. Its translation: CASSLGRVTVRNEKLFF.

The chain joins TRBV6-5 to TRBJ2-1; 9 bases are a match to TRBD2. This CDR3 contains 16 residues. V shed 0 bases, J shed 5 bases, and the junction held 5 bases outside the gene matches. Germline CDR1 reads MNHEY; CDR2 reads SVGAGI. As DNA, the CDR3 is TGTGCCAGCAGTTACTCCCCTAGCGGGGTTGACAATGAGCAGTTCTTC. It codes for CASSYSPSGVDNEQFF.